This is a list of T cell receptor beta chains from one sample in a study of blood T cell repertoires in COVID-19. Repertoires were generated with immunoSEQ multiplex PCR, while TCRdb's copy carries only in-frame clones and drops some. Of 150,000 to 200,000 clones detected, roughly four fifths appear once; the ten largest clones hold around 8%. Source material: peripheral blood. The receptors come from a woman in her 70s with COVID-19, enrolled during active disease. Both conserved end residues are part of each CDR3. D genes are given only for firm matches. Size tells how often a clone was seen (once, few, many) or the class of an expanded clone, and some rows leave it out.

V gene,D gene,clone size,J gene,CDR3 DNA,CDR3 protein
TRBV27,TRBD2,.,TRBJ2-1,TGTGCCAGCAGTTCCGGGACTAGCGGATTTAATGAGCAGTTCTTC,CASSSGTSGFNEQFF
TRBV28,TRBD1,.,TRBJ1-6,TGTGCCAGCAGACCGACAGGGAGCTCCTATAATTCACCCCTCCACTTT,CASRPTGSSYNSPLHF
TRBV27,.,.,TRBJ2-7,TGTGCCAGCAGTTCCGTGGCGGGACGCTACGAGCAGTACTTC,CASSSVAGRYEQYF
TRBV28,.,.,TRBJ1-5,TGTGCCAGCAGTAAAGGAGGACAGTCTAATAGCAATCAGCCCCAGCATTTT,CASSKGGQSNSNQPQHF
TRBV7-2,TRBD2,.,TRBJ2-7,TGTGCCAGCAGCTCGGGACTAGCGGGAGGAGGTTGGGAGCAGTACTTC,CASSSGLAGGGWEQYF
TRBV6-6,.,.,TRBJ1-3,TGTGCCAGCAGTTACTCCGGACTTTCTGGAAACACCATATATTTT,CASSYSGLSGNTIYF
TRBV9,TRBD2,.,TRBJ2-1,TGTGCCAGCAGCGTAGAGGGCGGGAGACCCAATGAGCAGTTCTTC,CASSVEGGRPNEQFF
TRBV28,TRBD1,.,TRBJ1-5,TGTGCCAGCAGTTGGTACGACAGGGGAGGTAGGCATCAGCCCCAGCATTTT,CASSWYDRGGRHQPQHF
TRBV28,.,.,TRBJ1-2,TGTGCCAGCAGTTATCCGGGAGCGAACTATAGCTACACCTTC,CASSYPGANYSYTF
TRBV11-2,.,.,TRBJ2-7,TGTGCCAGCAGCTTAGTCCCAGGGCGACCGTGGGAGCAGTACTTC,CASSLVPGRPWEQYF
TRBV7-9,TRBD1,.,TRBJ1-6,TGTGCCAGCAGCCCGGGACAGGGCTATTCACCCCTCCACTTT,CASSPGQGYSPLHF
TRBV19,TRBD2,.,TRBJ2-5,TGTGCCAGTAGTATCTCGGGGGGAGTGCGGCAAGAGACCCAGTACTTC,CASSISGGVRQETQYF
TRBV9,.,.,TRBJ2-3,TGTGCCAGCAGCCCTCGTTTGGATACGCAGTATTTT,CASSPRLDTQYF
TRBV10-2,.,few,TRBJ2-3,TGCGCCAGCAGTGACGGGAACCCAGATACGCAGTATTTT,CASSDGNPDTQYF
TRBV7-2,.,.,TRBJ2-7,TGTGCCAGCAGCTTAGCGCGAGCCGAGCAGTACTTC,CASSLARAEQYF
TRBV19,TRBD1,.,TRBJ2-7,TGTGCCAGTAGTCTCAACGGACAGGGGGCCTACGAGCAGTACTTC,CASSLNGQGAYEQYF
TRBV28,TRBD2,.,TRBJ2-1,TGTGCCAGCAGCCCCAGACTAGCGGGAGGGAATGAGCAGTTCTTC,CASSPRLAGGNEQFF
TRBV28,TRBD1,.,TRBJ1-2,TGTGCCAGCAGTCCCTCGACAGGGTTTAACTATGGCTACACCTTC,CASSPSTGFNYGYTF
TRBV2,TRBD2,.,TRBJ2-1,TGTGCCAGCAGTTTACTAGCGGGAGAGGTCGGGGAGCAGTTCTTC,CASSLLAGEVGEQFF
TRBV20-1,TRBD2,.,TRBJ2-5,TGCAGTGCTAGTCCTGGACTAGCGGGAGGGGGTATAGGGGAGACCCAGTACTTC,CSASPGLAGGGIGETQYF
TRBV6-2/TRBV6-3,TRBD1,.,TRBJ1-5,TGTGCCAGCAGTCTACGGAACAGGGGGCCAAGCAATCAGCCCCAGCATTTT,CASSLRNRGPSNQPQHF
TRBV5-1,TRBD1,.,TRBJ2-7,TGCGCCAGCAGCCTAGGACAGGGGGCCTACGAGCAGTACTTC,CASSLGQGAYEQYF
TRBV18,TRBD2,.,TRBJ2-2,TGTGCCAGCTCACCACCGATTAGCGGGAGGTCCGGGGAGCTGTTTTTT,CASSPPISGRSGELFF
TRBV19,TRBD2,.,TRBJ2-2,TGTGCCAGTCGGAAGGTGGTGAGGGAGGGGACCGGGGAGCTGTTTTTT,CASRKVVREGTGELFF
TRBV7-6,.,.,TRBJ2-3,TGTGCCAGCAGCCCCGGCGGGACGACAGATACGCAGTATTTT,CASSPGGTTDTQYF
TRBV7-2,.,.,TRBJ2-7,TGTGCCAGCAGCCTAGGACAGTATCGCTCCTACGAGCAGTACTTC,CASSLGQYRSYEQYF
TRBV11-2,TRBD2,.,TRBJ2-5,TGTGCCAGCAGCTTAGAGGGCGGGAGGGCTCAAGAGACCCAGTACTTC,CASSLEGGRAQETQYF
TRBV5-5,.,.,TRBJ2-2,TGTGCCAGCAGCTCCGTGGCGGGGAAGAACACCGGGGAGCTGTTTTTT,CASSSVAGKNTGELFF
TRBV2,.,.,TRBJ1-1,TGTGCCAGCAGTGAGTTGCAGGGATGGATGAACACTGAAGCTTTCTTT,CASSELQGWMNTEAFF
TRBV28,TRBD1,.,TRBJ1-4,TGTGCCAGCACCTCGGACAGGGGAAATGAAAAACTGTTTTTT,CASTSDRGNEKLFF
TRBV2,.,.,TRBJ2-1,TGTGCCAGCAGTGGGCCATGGGCCGGGGGATACAATGAGCAGTTCTTC,CASSGPWAGGYNEQFF
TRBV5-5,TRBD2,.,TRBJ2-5,TGTGCCAGCAGGCGTTCCGGGACTAGCGGGAGGGCCGGAGAGACCCAGTACTTC,CASRRSGTSGRAGETQYF
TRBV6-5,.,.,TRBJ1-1,TGTGCCAGCAGTTACTCAGGGGTCACTGAAGCTTTCTTT,CASSYSGVTEAFF
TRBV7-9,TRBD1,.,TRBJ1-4,TGTGCCAGCAAGCGGACAGGGAGCGAAAAACTGTTTTTT,CASKRTGSEKLFF
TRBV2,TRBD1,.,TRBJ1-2,TGTGCCGTGCGGGGACAGGGGTACTATGGCTACACCTTC,CAVRGQGYYGYTF
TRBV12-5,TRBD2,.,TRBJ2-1,TGTGCTAGTGGTTTGTCAAGAGCGGGAGTGGGTGAGCAGTTCTTC,CASGLSRAGVGEQFF
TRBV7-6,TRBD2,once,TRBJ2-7,TGTGCCAGCAGCCCAGGGACTAGCGCGTCCGAGCAGTACTTC,CASSPGTSASEQYF
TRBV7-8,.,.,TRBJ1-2,TGTGCCAGCAGCTTAGGTCGGAAGGAGGGCTACACCTTC,CASSLGRKEGYTF
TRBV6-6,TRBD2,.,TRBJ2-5,TGTGCCAGCAATCGCCGGGGCGATCGCCTAGCGGGAGGGGAGACCCAGTACTTC,CASNRRGDRLAGGETQYF
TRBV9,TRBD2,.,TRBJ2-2,TGTGCCAGCAGCCCGCGGACTAGCGGGAGCCTTAACACCGGGGAGCTGTTTTTT,CASSPRTSGSLNTGELFF
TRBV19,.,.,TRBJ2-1,TGTGCCACTTTAGCGCGGGACTACAATGAGCAGTTCTTC,CATLARDYNEQFF
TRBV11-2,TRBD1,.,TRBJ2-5,TGTGCCAGCAGTCCTACAGGGGAAGAGACCCAGTACTTC,CASSPTGEETQYF
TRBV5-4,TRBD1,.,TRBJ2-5,TGTGCCAGCAGCTTGGGGGACAGGGGGCTGGAGACCCAGTACTTC,CASSLGDRGLETQYF
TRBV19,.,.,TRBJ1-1,TGTGCCAGTAGTATGGGGGGTCAGAACACTGAAGCTTTCTTT,CASSMGGQNTEAFF
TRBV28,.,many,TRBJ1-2,TGTGCCAGCAATTATTACTATGGCTACACCTTC,CASNYYYGYTF
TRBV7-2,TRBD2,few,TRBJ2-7,TGTGCCAGCAGCTTCCCGGGGGGGCAGGAGCAGTACTTC,CASSFPGGQEQYF
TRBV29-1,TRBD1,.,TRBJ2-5,TGCAGCGTTGAGACAGGGATAGAGACCCAGTACTTC,CSVETGIETQYF
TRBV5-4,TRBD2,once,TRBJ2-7,TGTGCCAGCAGCTTGGACGGGAGGGTGTACGAGCAGTACTTC,CASSLDGRVYEQYF
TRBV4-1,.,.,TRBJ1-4,TGCGCCAGCAGCCAAGCCCTGGACAGAAATCGTGAAAAACTGTTTTTT,CASSQALDRNREKLFF